The 23 T cell receptor beta chains reported below all come from one sample, sequenced in a study of Ad26.COV2.S vaccination and SARS-CoV-2 variants. Described treatment: 15 to 20 received Ad26.COV2.S at low or high dose, single or two shots; 5 received placebo; per-sample allocation not given. Samples were taken on day 63 after the first vaccine or placebo injection. The protocol was immunoSEQ multiplex PCR, while the TCRdb copy is restricted to in-frame clones and leaves out a portion. The sample shows around 250,000 clones, 87% of them seen only once. Sample: peripheral blood, taken in a trial of Ad26.COV2.S vaccine versus placebo. These receptors all stem from a person between 18 and 60 years old who received the Ad26.COV2.S COVID-19 vaccine or a placebo.

The table lists this clone with a count of one. The chain employs TRBV7-8 and TRBJ2-7; D unclear. The V gene lost 3 bases and the J gene lost 4 bases, with 10 bases spanning the gap. The CDR3 totals 13 residues. Germline V lookup: CDR1 SGHVS, CDR2 FQNEAQ. The CDR3 nucleotides are TGTGCCAGCAGCTTGGCTGGCAGTTACGAGCAGTACTTC. This sequence encodes CASSLAGSYEQYF.

The CDR3 DNA reads TGTGCCAGCAGCCCCCGCGGGGGGGCCTGGGAGACCCAGTACTTC. Protein: CASSPRGGAWETQYF. The chain carries TRBV2 and TRBJ2-5; 9 bases match TRBD2. The CDR3 sequence is 15 residues long. Germline CDR1 and CDR2: SNHLY and FYNNEI. The trim removed 6 bases at V and 5 bases at J, leaving 10 bases unmatched.

DNA of the CDR3: TGTGCCTGGGAAGGGACTAGCGGGAGCAATGAGCAGTTCTTC. Its translation is CAWEGTSGSNEQFF. The V gene is TRBV30, the J gene TRBJ2-1; 14 bases align to TRBD2. The CDR3 contains 14 residues. The J segment lost 6 bases and the V segment lost 5 bases, leaving 3 bases of the junction unmatched. Germline V gene sequence: CDR1 GTSNPN, CDR2 SVGIG (reference sequence).

The chain uses TRBV3-1 (or the pseudogene TRBV3-2) and TRBJ2-4, with TRBD1 matching 8 bases. There are 19 residues in the CDR3. Losses at the gene ends were 7 bases for V and 6 bases for J; bases not matched to a gene: 23. Germline CDR1 and CDR2: LGHDT and YNNKEL (reference sequence). CDR3: CASTQRQGPIGLDGNIQYF. DNA for the CDR3: TGTGCCAGCACCCAGAGACAGGGGCCAATAGGACTTGATGGAAACATTCAGTACTTC.

The chain is built from TRBV7-9 and TRBJ2-5; TRBD2 is a possible D gene (6 bases). CDR1 and CDR2 (germline): SEHNR, FQNEAQ (reference sequence). This CDR3 is 15 amino acids long. V was cut by 0 bases and J by 0 bases, with 8 bases left in between. The CDR3 nucleotides read TGTGCCAGCAGCTTAGCGCGGGACTACCAAGAGACCCAGTACTTC. This codes for CASSLARDYQETQYF.

The J gene is TRBJ1-1, the V gene TRBV18; tentative D call: TRBD1 (6 bases). In germline, CDR1 is KGHSH, CDR2 LQKENI. Trimming took 2 bases from V and 1 from J, leaving 14 bases between them. The CDR3 has 16 residues. The CDR3 DNA reads TGTGCCAGCTCACCAACACAGGGAAGGAGGAACACTGAAGCTTTCTTT. Translated: CASSPTQGRRNTEAFF.

V is TRBV6-5 and J is TRBJ1-5, with D uncertain. This CDR3 has 14 amino acids. The germline CDR1 and CDR2 sequences are MNHEY and SVGAGI. V lost 5 bases, J lost 2 bases, and 10 bases lay in between. CDR3 bases: TGTGCCAGCAGTCCCCGGGGAGGCAATCAGCCCCAGCATTTT. Amino acids: CASSPRGGNQPQHF.

The rearrangement links TRBV3-1 (or the pseudogene TRBV3-2) to TRBJ2-7; TRBD1 agrees at 7 bases. The germline V gene encodes CDR1 LGHDT and CDR2 YNNKEL (reference sequence). J was trimmed by 1 base and V by 4 bases; bases with no gene match: 4. The CDR3 extends over 14 amino acids. The CDR3 region has the DNA TGTGCCAGCAGCCCCAGGGGGATTTCCTACGAGCAGTACGTC. Translating it yields CASSPRGISYEQYV.

This chain joins TRBV27 and TRBJ1-2, with TRBD1 as a possible D gene (6 bases). Deletions cut 6 bases from V and 5 bases from J, with 13 bases between. This CDR3 region has 13 residues. Germline CDR1 MNHEY, CDR2 SMNVEV (reference sequence). The DNA of the CDR3 is TGTGCCAGCAGCTCGACAGGAAGATATGGCTACACCTTC. Translation: CASSSTGRYGYTF.

The chain recombines TRBV7-9 with TRBJ2-2, with TRBD2 identical over 9 bases. V dropped 4 bases and J dropped 4; count of bases not matched to a gene: 7. CDR1 and CDR2 from the germline V gene are SEHNR and FQNEAQ (reference sequence). This CDR3 spans 16 amino acids. The CDR3: CASSSAGGPVTGELFF. The CDR3 DNA reads as TGTGCCAGCAGCTCTGCGGGAGGGCCCGTCACCGGGGAGCTGTTTTTT.

The chain has TRBV29-1 and TRBJ2-5, with a weak D call TRBD2 (5 bases). The CDR3 totals 11 residues. The ends were cut back, 7 bases at V and 5 bases at J, with 11 bases in the middle. Germline lookup yields CDR1 SQVTM and CDR2 ANQGSEA. The CDR3 loop is CSARGMETQYF. CDR3 sequence (DNA): TGCAGCGCCCGGGGAATGGAGACCCAGTACTTC. Together with reference TRBV29-1 and TRBJ2-5, the CDR3 gives the full variable domain: SAVISQKPSRDICQRGTSLTIQCQVDSQVTMMFWYRQQPGQSLTLIATANQGSEATYESGFVIDKFPISRPNLTFSTLTVSNMSPEDSSIYLCSARGMETQYFGPGTRLLVL.

V usage is TRBV6-2 or TRBV6-3 and J usage is TRBJ2-5; D is undetermined. The germline V gene encodes CDR1 MNHEY and CDR2 SVGEGT. The ends were cut back, 0 bases at V and 3 bases at J, with 14 bases in the middle. There are 16 residues in the CDR3. The CDR3 DNA reads as TGTGCCAGCAGTTACTCGTACACGGCCGAAAAAGAGACCCAGTACTTC. Amino acids: CASSYSYTAEKETQYF.

The chain has TRBV6-2 or TRBV6-3 and TRBJ1-2; D is unresolved. CDR1 MNHEY and CDR2 SVGEGT come from the germline V gene. This CDR3 has 15 amino acids. The V and J ends lost 6 bases and 1 base respectively, with 15 bases between them. The DNA for the CDR3 is TGTGCCAGCAGCACCCGCCCGAGCCTTAACTATGGCTACACCTTC. Translated, it gives CASSTRPSLNYGYTF.

The CDR3 sequence is CASSQEAQEVFNSPLHF. Written as DNA, the CDR3 is TGTGCCAGCAGCCAAGAGGCACAGGAGGTATTTAATTCACCCCTCCACTTT. The chain is built from TRBV4-2 and TRBJ1-6; possible D gene TRBD1, 5 bases. Germline V gene sequence: CDR1 LGHNA, CDR2 YNFKEQ. Trimming removed 0 bases from V and 6 bases from J, with 15 bases in between. The CDR3 has 17 amino acids.

The rearrangement joins TRBV18 to TRBJ2-5; tentatively, D is TRBD1 or TRBD2 (5 bases each). Germline V gene lookup returns CDR1 KGHSH and CDR2 LQKENI. CDR3 length: 15 amino acids. The V end was cut by 2 bases, the J end by 1 base, with 11 bases between. Here the CDR3 reads CASSPGPGTQETQYF. In nucleotides, the CDR3 is TGTGCCAGCTCACCAGGCCCAGGGACCCAAGAGACCCAGTACTTC.

The rearrangement joins TRBV27 to TRBJ1-2; TRBD1 matches at 9 bases. CDR1 and CDR2 from the germline V gene are MNHEY and SMNVEV (reference sequence). The CDR3 length is 13 residues. V gave up 2 bases and J gave up 7 bases; unmatched junction bases: 2. CDR3 in DNA: TGTGCCAGCAGTTTAGGACAGGGGCTTGGCTACACCTTC. Translating gives CASSLGQGLGYTF.

This clone was seen once. The rearrangement joins TRBV11-3 to TRBJ2-1; no clear D gene. Germline loops: CDR1 SGHNT, CDR2 YENEEA. The CDR3 spans 17 residues. The germline V and J ends were trimmed by 0 bases and 0 bases, with 12 bases remaining between them. The CDR3 here is CASSLDRFQSSYNEQFF. Written as DNA, the CDR3 is TGTGCCAGCAGCTTAGATCGGTTCCAAAGCTCCTACAATGAGCAGTTCTTC.

This sequence joins TRBV6-5 and TRBJ1-2; 7 positions agree with TRBD1. CDR1 MNHEY and CDR2 SVGAGI come from the germline V gene. Trimming took 5 bases from V and 4 from J; bases not matched to a gene: 7. There are 14 residues in the CDR3. The chain's CDR3 is CASSHRGFSYGYTF. Here the CDR3 DNA reads TGTGCCAGCAGTCACAGGGGATTTTCCTATGGCTACACCTTC.

As for this clone: A read error may account for a junction end that differs from germline. This chain joins TRBV6-5 and TRBJ2-6, with D tentatively TRBD1 or TRBD2 (5 bases each). Germline assignment: CDR1 MNHEY and CDR2 SVGAGI. The CDR3 is 16 residues long. The CDR3 bases are TGTGCCAGCTGTTACGGGGTGGGGGCTGGGGCCAACGTCCTGACTTTC. Encoded protein: CASCYGVGAGANVLTF.

This clone was recorded only once. This chain uses TRBV18 with TRBJ1-1, with D possibly TRBD1 on 5 matching bases. Trimming cost V 11 bases and J 0 bases, with 13 bases left between them. The CDR3 spans 13 residues. Germline V CDR1 and CDR2: KGHSH, LQKENI. Here the CDR3 reads CAGSTAMNTEAFF. The CDR3 nucleotides read TGTGCCGGATCGACAGCTATGAACACTGAAGCTTTCTTT.

In its sample, this clone was seen a few times. The chain carries TRBV6-1 and TRBJ2-7, with 11 bases aligning to TRBD2. This CDR3 is 16 amino acids long. Germline lookup yields CDR1 MNHNS and CDR2 SASEGT. The V and J ends lost 2 bases and 3 bases, in that order; junction bases with no gene match: 6. The DNA of the CDR3 is TGTGCCAGCAGTGAAATAGCGGGAGGGCTTAACTACGAGCAGTACGTC. It translates to CASSEIAGGLNYEQYV.

CDR3 nucleotides: TGTGCCACAAGGACTGGGAGCACAGATACGCAGTATTTT. Amino acid sequence: CATRTGSTDTQYF. The chain recombines TRBV6-5 with TRBJ2-3, with D perhaps TRBD2 (5 bases). Trimming cost V 10 bases and J 0 bases, with 11 bases left between them. CDR1 MNHEY and CDR2 SVGAGI come from the germline V gene. The CDR3 runs 13 residues.

V is TRBV7-2 and J is TRBJ1-5; D not certain. Germline CDR1 reads SGHTA; CDR2 reads FQGNSA. The CDR3 runs to 14 residues. Trimming cost V 4 bases and J 5 bases, with 12 bases left between them. CDR3 DNA: TGTGCCAGCAGCTATGCGATCTCCGATCAGCCCCAGCATTTT. Translated: CASSYAISDQPQHF.